Listed here are 7 T cell receptor beta chains from one sample, sequenced in a study of blood T cell repertoires in COVID-19. Profiling relied on immunoSEQ multiplex PCR, and the TCRdb table lists in-frame clones only, not all of them. This table holds 350,000 to 500,000 clones, roughly 89% found once. Material: peripheral blood. Source of these receptors: a man between 18 and 35 years old with COVID-19, enrolled during active disease.

This clone was observed once. The V gene is TRBV3-1 (or the pseudogene TRBV3-2), the J gene TRBJ1-2, with D unclear. CDR1 and CDR2 (germline): LGHDT, YNNKEL (reference sequence). V was trimmed by 0 bases and J by 4 bases, leaving 18 bases between them. The CDR3 loop spans 17 amino acids. CDR3 nucleotides: TGTGCCAGCAGCCAAGAGGTTTCGATTGGCCCTTTCTATGGCTACACCTTC. This gives the protein CASSQEVSIGPFYGYTF.

This clone was detected only once. This chain links TRBV3-1 (or the pseudogene TRBV3-2) with TRBJ2-3; D might be TRBD1 (6 bases). The germline gives CDR1 LGHDT, CDR2 YNNKEL (reference sequence). With 6 bases removed from V and 3 bases from J, the gap between germline ends came to 13 bases. CDR3 length equals 14 residues. CDR3 in amino acids: CASSHRASTDTQYF. CDR3 bases: TGTGCCAGCAGTCACAGGGCTTCTACAGATACGCAGTATTTT.

This chain links TRBV4-1 with TRBJ2-1, with D possibly being TRBD1 (7 bases). Germline V gene data show CDR1 as MGHRA and CDR2 as YSYEKL. Trimming stripped 3 bases from V and 15 bases from J, with 18 bases between. This CDR3 region has 13 residues. The CDR3 nucleotides read TGCGCCAGCAGCCAGGAGGGACAGCCCGTGCGGTTCTTC. Translation: CASSQEGQPVRFF.

The gene calls are TRBV5-1 and TRBJ1-2, with 12 bases that match TRBD1. V was clipped by 0 bases and J by 8 bases; unmatched bases: 14. CDR3 length: 18 residues. Germline CDR1 SGHRS, CDR2 YFSETQ. The CDR3 reads CASSLAPGQGAREGGYTF. As DNA, the CDR3 is TGCGCCAGCAGCTTGGCCCCGGGACAGGGGGCAAGAGAGGGAGGCTACACCTTC.

The chain employs TRBV6-1 and TRBJ1-2; D might be TRBD1 (5 bases). Per the germline V gene, CDR1 is MNHNS and CDR2 is SASEGT. The CDR3 spans 13 residues. V shed 2 bases and J shed 11 bases, with 15 bases lying between them. CDR3 nucleotide sequence: TGTGCCAGCAGTGAATCGCCGGGACTAACGTACACCTTC. This encodes CASSESPGLTYTF.

This chain joins TRBV28 and TRBJ1-1, with 9 bases aligning to TRBD1. Trimming at V came to 6 bases and at J to 6 bases, leaving 8 bases not matched to a gene. Per the germline V gene, CDR1 is MDHEN and CDR2 is SYDVKM. This CDR3 comprises 14 residues. This CDR3 is CASSLPTGGPEAFF. In nucleotides, the CDR3 is TGTGCCAGCAGCTTACCTACAGGGGGCCCTGAAGCTTTCTTT.

V usage is TRBV11-3 and J usage is TRBJ2-5; D is perhaps TRBD1 (6 bases). The CDR3 spans 14 residues. The germline V gene has CDR1 SGHNT and CDR2 YENEEA. V was clipped by 4 bases and J by 1 base, with 10 bases between them. This CDR3 is CASSSTGLQETQYF. The CDR3 DNA is TGTGCCAGCAGCTCGACAGGACTCCAAGAGACCCAGTACTTC.